The source of this TCR beta chain is a study of a mutant IDH1 vaccine in newly diagnosed glioma. The wider study: Eight vaccinations reached patients in weeks 1, 3, 5, 7, 11, 15, 19 and 23. The therapy given earlier, which was standard therapy, consisted of radiotherapy, temozolomide, or both, and most of the patients received both. Points from the study as a whole: Induction of immune responses by the vaccine occurred in 85% to 95% of patients.

Between the trimmed V and J ends, which lost 4 bases and 9 bases, there was a span of 12 bases. Germline CDR1 reads SNHLY; CDR2 reads FYNNEI. The CDR3 consists of 12 residues. With respect to this clone: Its cognate antigen is unknown.

TCRdb's table, derived via immunoSEQ multiplex PCR, lists solely in-frame clones and lacks some. The sample lists about 40,000 clones; roughly 92% were seen once. Sample time point: week 5, during vaccination. Doses consisted of 300 ug of mutant IDH1 20-mer peptide each, paired with topical imiquimod. This sequence joins TRBV2 and TRBJ1-1; no clear D. This TCR was recovered from a man aged 45 to 65 with glioma. The source was PBMCs, collected from a glioma patient whose treatment included an IDH1 peptide vaccine. The CDR3 loop is CASSVSGRKAFF. CDR3 coding DNA: TGTGCCAGCAGTGTGAGCGGCAGAAAAGCTTTCTTT.